This T cell receptor beta chain originates from a study of identifying expanded T cells in peripheral blood. Germline CDR1 DFQATT, CDR2 SNEGSKA (reference sequence). V dropped 6 bases and J dropped 7; count of bases not matched to a gene: 0. This CDR3 has 10 amino acids. Study-level results: Technical replicates showed around 1.2 changed clones; roughly two weeks 15 to 20; four weeks 19.

Repertoires were generated with immunoSEQ multiplex PCR, while TCRdb's copy carries only in-frame clones and drops some. The sample includes some 81,000 clones, roughly four fifths seen only once; the top ten take around 19%. No infections or other immune events were documented during collection. A remark on this clone: Antigen: not known.

This chain joins TRBV20-1 and TRBJ2-1; 7 nucleotides align to TRBD2. The sample consisted of blood. The receptor was isolated from a person aged 18 to 75 in good health. CDR3 protein: CSAGGNEQFF. For the CDR3, the DNA is TGCAGTGCCGGGGGGAATGAGCAGTTCTTC.